These 23 T cell receptor beta chains came from one sample sequenced in a study of blood T cell repertoires in COVID-19. Profiled with immunoSEQ multiplex PCR; TCRdb holds only in-frame clones, not every one. The top ten clones hold 12% of a sample with around 130,000 clones, roughly four fifths of them seen once. Sequenced material: peripheral blood. The receptor source for this set is a human donor in a cohort sampled during active COVID-19.

The chain employs TRBV9 and TRBJ2-3; 8 positions match TRBD2. This CDR3 has 17 amino acids. The junction had 13 bases not matched to a gene; V was cut back by 5 bases and J by 2 bases. From germline, CDR1 is SGDLS and CDR2 YYNGEE. The CDR3 nucleotides are TGTGCCAGCAGTGCTGCCTTGGCGGGGGGCCTCACAGATACGCAGTATTTT. This codes for CASSAALAGGLTDTQYF.

The gene calls are TRBV29-1 and TRBJ1-2; a weak D match, TRBD1 (6 bases). Between the trimmed V and J ends, which lost 4 bases and 5 bases, there was a span of 14 bases. The CDR3 has 13 amino acids. The germline V gene has CDR1 SQVTM and CDR2 ANQGSEA. CDR3 DNA sequence: TGCAGCGTTGGCACCACAGGGAAATATGGCTACACCTTC. It yields the protein CSVGTTGKYGYTF. Based on the CDR3 plus reference TRBV29-1 and TRBJ1-2, the full variable domain is SAVISQKPSRDICQRGTSLTIQCQVDSQVTMMFWYRQQPGQSLTLIATANQGSEATYESGFVIDKFPISRPNLTFSTLTVSNMSPEDSSIYLCSVGTTGKYGYTFGSGTRLTVV.

V gene TRBV7-2 combines with J gene TRBJ2-7; 8 bases agree with TRBD1. The J segment lost 2 bases and the V segment lost 5 bases, leaving 8 bases of the junction unmatched. Germline CDR1 and CDR2: SGHTA and FQGNSA. This CDR3 contains 15 residues. The CDR3 DNA reads TGTGCCAGCAGCCCCCGGACAGGGACCCCCTACGAGCAGTACTTC. Amino acid sequence: CASSPRTGTPYEQYF.

This clone was seen just once. V gene TRBV28 combines with J gene TRBJ1-1; 7 bases agree with TRBD1. CDR3 length: 13 amino acids. V dropped 2 bases and J dropped 10; count of bases not matched to a gene: 7. From germline, CDR1 is MDHEN and CDR2 SYDVKM. CDR3 DNA: TGTGCCAGCAGTTTACAGGGGGTCAATAGAGCTTTCTTT. Translation: CASSLQGVNRAFF.

The chain has TRBV6-2 or TRBV6-3 and TRBJ1-2; TRBD1 might be the D (5 bases). Germline CDR1 MNHEY, CDR2 SVGEGT. This CDR3 comprises 14 residues. The V end lost 4 bases, the J end lost 8 bases, and 17 bases lay between the germline ends. CDR3 sequence reads: CASSLWGDVGGYTF. For the CDR3, the DNA is TGTGCCAGCAGTTTATGGGGCGATGTTGGCGGCTACACCTTC.

J is TRBJ2-7 and V is TRBV25-1, with 9 nucleotides matching TRBD2. This CDR3 region has 15 residues. Trimming took 5 bases from V and 4 from J; bases not matched to a gene: 9. Germline V gives CDR1 MGHDK, CDR2 SYGVNS. This CDR3 is CASSRTSGGRYEQYF. DNA for the CDR3: TGTGCCAGCAGTAGAACCAGCGGGGGGCGGTACGAGCAGTACTTC.

J is TRBJ1-1 and V is TRBV3-1 (or the pseudogene TRBV3-2), with D perhaps matching TRBD1 (5 bases). Trimming took off 4 bases at V and 1 base at J, with 7 bases between the two ends. This CDR3 contains 13 residues. Germline V gene data show CDR1 as LGHDT and CDR2 as YNNKEL (reference sequence). The CDR3 spells CASSPTGNTEAFF. The CDR3, as DNA: TGTGCCAGCAGCCCTACAGGGAACACTGAAGCTTTCTTT.

CDR3 amino acids: CASSQGTGATNEKLFF. The CDR3 DNA reads as TGCGCCAGCAGCCAGGGGACAGGGGCAACTAATGAAAAACTGTTTTTT. The rearrangement links TRBV4-1 to TRBJ1-4; 10 nucleotides agree with TRBD1. CDR3 size: 16 residues. With 3 bases clipped from V and 0 bases from J, the junction kept 1 base outside the gene matches. Germline assignment: CDR1 MGHRA and CDR2 YSYEKL.

V is TRBV6-2 or TRBV6-3 and J is TRBJ1-5, with a tentative D call TRBD1 (6 bases). V shed 2 bases and J shed 5 bases, with 10 bases lying between them. The CDR3 is 14 residues long. The germline CDR1 and CDR2 sequences are MNHEY and SVGEGT. CDR3 DNA sequence: TGTGCCAGCAGTTACCCGGGGGGCGATCAGCCCCAGCATTTT. It codes for CASSYPGGDQPQHF.

The gene calls are TRBV11-2 and TRBJ2-4, with 7 positions matching TRBD1. V shed 4 bases, J shed 13 bases, and the junction held 10 bases outside the gene matches. CDR1 SGHAT and CDR2 FQNNGV come from the germline V gene. The CDR3 has 13 amino acids. The DNA for the CDR3 is TGTGCCAGCAGCTACTATTCACAGGGGTTCCAGTACTTC. It specifies CASSYYSQGFQYF.

The genes are TRBV4-2 and TRBJ2-7; 8 positions agree with TRBD2. The CDR3 is 17 residues long. V lost 1 base to trimming and J lost 2 bases; unmatched junction nucleotides: 10. The germline CDR1 and CDR2 sequences are LGHNA and YNFKEQ. CDR3 coding DNA: TGTGCCAGCAGCCAAGTAACGGGGGGGCCCATAGCCTACGAGCAGTACTTC. It codes for CASSQVTGGPIAYEQYF.

The chain uses TRBV5-5 and TRBJ1-1; D may be TRBD1 (6 bases). The CDR3 is made up of 16 amino acids. The germline gives CDR1 SGHKS, CDR2 YYEKEE (reference sequence). V dropped 3 bases and J dropped 5 bases, with 20 bases sitting between them. In nucleotides, the CDR3 is TGTGCCAGCAGCTCTCGTACGGGGGGGCTGGCAACTGAAGCTTTCTTT. It specifies CASSSRTGGLATEAFF.

This clone occurred once. This chain joins TRBV4-1 and TRBJ2-5; 7 bases map to TRBD2. J was trimmed by 5 bases and V by 4 bases; bases with no gene match: 4. The CDR3 sequence is 13 residues long. CDR1 is MGHRA, CDR2 YSYEKL, per germline. CDR3 sequence reads: CASSLSLAETQYF. The CDR3 nucleotides are TGCGCCAGCAGCCTATCACTAGCGGAGACCCAGTACTTC.

This clone was observed a single time. V gene TRBV11-2 combines with J gene TRBJ1-2, with no clear D. Trimming shortened V by 1 base and J by 5 bases, and 14 bases separated the two germline ends. Germline V gives CDR1 SGHAT, CDR2 FQNNGV. The CDR3 has 15 residues. DNA of the CDR3: TGTGCCAGCAGCTTAGGATCAGGCACGCTGTATGGCTACACCTTC. It yields the protein CASSLGSGTLYGYTF.

V usage is TRBV6-5 and J usage is TRBJ1-2; 8 bases fit TRBD1. Germline V gene data show CDR1 as MNHEY and CDR2 as SVGAGI. V lost 6 bases and J lost 6; bases outside the gene matches: 6. The CDR3 length is 13 residues. The chain's CDR3 is CASRGTGQDGYTF. The CDR3 region has the DNA TGTGCCAGCAGGGGGACAGGTCAGGATGGCTACACCTTC.

The J gene is TRBJ1-1, the V gene TRBV5-6, with a weak D call TRBD1 (6 bases). Per germline, CDR1 SGHDT and CDR2 YYEEEE. The germline V and J ends were trimmed by 5 bases and 0 bases, with 11 bases remaining between them. The CDR3 spans 14 residues. CDR3 region: CASSGQLVNTEAFF. Written as DNA, the CDR3 is TGTGCCAGCAGTGGACAGTTAGTGAACACTGAAGCTTTCTTT.

The chain employs TRBV10-3 and TRBJ2-3; tentatively, D is TRBD2 (6 bases). CDR1 is ENHRY, CDR2 SYGVKD, per germline. The CDR3 is made up of 14 amino acids. The V end lost 4 bases, the J end lost 1 base, and 9 bases lay between the germline ends. The CDR3 sequence is CAISAGTGTDTQYF. CDR3 sequence (DNA): TGTGCCATCAGTGCCGGGACTGGCACAGATACGCAGTATTTT.

The rearrangement joins TRBV7-9 to TRBJ2-5; possible D gene TRBD2, 5 bases. With 3 bases removed from V and 1 base from J, the gap between germline ends came to 9 bases. The CDR3 consists of 14 residues. The germline V gene has CDR1 SEHNR and CDR2 FQNEAQ (reference sequence). The CDR3 bases are TGTGCCAGCAGCTTGGGAGTTCCCCAAGAGACCCAGTACTTC. Translation: CASSLGVPQETQYF.

The chain couples TRBV19 to TRBJ1-4, with 7 bases lining up with TRBD1. The CDR3 is 15 residues long. Germline V lookup: CDR1 LNHDA, CDR2 SQIVND (reference sequence). V shed 1 base, J shed 8 bases, and the junction held 7 bases outside the gene matches. Here the CDR3 DNA reads TGTGCCAGTAGTATAGCCGACAGGGTGGGCGAAAAACTGTTTTTT. Translating it yields CASSIADRVGEKLFF. Drawing the rest from reference TRBV19 and TRBJ1-4, the complete variable domain is DGGITQSPKYLFRKEGQNVTLSCEQNLNHDAMYWYRQDPGQGLRLIYYSQIVNDFQKGDIAEGYSVSREKKESFPLTVTSAQKNPTAFYLCASSIADRVGEKLFFGSGTQLSVL.

This rearrangement joins TRBV12-3 or TRBV12-4 to TRBJ1-5; 9 bases are shared with TRBD1. CDR3 length: 12 residues. The ends lost 6 bases at V and 16 bases at J; junction bases unmatched: 10. CDR3 nucleotide sequence: TGTGCCAGCAGGAGACCCGGGACAGGGCAACATTTT. Translated, it gives CASRRPGTGQHF.

J is TRBJ2-5 and V is TRBV6-5; D possibly corresponds to TRBD1 (5 bases). Looked up from germline, CDR1 is MNHEY and CDR2 is SVGAGI. Trimming took off 6 bases at V and 2 bases at J, with 10 bases between the two ends. This CDR3 is 13 amino acids long. The CDR3 DNA sequence: TGTGCCAGCAGACGACAGCGACAAGAGACCCAGTACTTC. Its translation: CASRRQRQETQYF.

The rearrangement joins TRBV5-4 to TRBJ1-1; no reliable D call. Trimming cost V 1 base and J 0 bases, with 7 bases left between them. Germline values: CDR1 SGHNT, CDR2 YYREEE (reference sequence). This CDR3 comprises 14 residues. This CDR3 reads CASSLQVLNTEAFF. The CDR3 nucleotides are TGTGCCAGCAGCTTGCAGGTCCTGAACACTGAAGCTTTCTTT.

This clone occurred a few times. V and J are TRBV19 and TRBJ1-6; unclear D gene. The V and J ends lost 5 bases and 14 bases respectively, with 16 bases between them. The CDR3 runs to 13 residues. Per germline, CDR1 LNHDA and CDR2 SQIVND (reference sequence). CDR3 in amino acids: CASSETTTSTLHF. The CDR3 bases are TGTGCCAGTAGTGAAACGACAACATCCACCCTCCACTTT.